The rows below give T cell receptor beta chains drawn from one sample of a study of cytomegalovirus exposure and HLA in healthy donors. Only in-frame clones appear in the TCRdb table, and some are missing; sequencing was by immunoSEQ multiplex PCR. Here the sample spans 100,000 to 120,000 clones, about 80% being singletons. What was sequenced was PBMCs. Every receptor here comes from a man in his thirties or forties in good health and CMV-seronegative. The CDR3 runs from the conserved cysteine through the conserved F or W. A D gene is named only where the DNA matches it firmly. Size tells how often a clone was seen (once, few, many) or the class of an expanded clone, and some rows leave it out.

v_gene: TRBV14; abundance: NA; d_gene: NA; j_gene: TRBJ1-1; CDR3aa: CASSPLWGSEAFF; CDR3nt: TGTGCCAGCAGCCCACTGTGGGGCAGTGAAGCTTTCTTT
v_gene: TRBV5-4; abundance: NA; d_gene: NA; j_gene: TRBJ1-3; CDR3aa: CASSLTSSGNTIYF; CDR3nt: TGTGCCAGCAGCTTGACTAGCTCTGGAAACACCATATATTTT
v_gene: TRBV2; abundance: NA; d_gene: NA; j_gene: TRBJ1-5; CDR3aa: CASSADTGISQPQHF; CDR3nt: TGTGCCAGCAGCGCGGACACAGGGATAAGTCAGCCCCAGCATTTT
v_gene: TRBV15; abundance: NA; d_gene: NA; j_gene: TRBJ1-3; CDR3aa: CATSRDRAGGNTIYF; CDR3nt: TGTGCCACCAGCAGAGATCGGGCAGGGGGAAACACCATATATTTT
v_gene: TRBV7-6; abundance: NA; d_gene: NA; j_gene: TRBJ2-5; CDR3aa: CASSLVVVRGNQETQYF; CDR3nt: TGTGCCAGCAGCTTAGTGGTGGTGAGAGGGAACCAAGAGACCCAGTACTTC
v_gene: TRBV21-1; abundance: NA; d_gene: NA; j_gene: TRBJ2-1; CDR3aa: CASSKSSGRPNEQFF; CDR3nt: TGTGCCAGCAGCAAATCTAGCGGGAGGCCCAATGAGCAGTTCTTC
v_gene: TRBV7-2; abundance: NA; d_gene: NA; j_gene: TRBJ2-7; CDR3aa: CASSLEQGYEQYF; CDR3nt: TGTGCCAGCAGCTTAGAGCAGGGGTACGAGCAGTACTTC
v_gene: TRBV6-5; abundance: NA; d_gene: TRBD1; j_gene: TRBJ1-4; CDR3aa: CASSYRGGRNEKLFF; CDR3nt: TGTGCCAGCAGTTACCGAGGGGGCAGAAATGAAAAACTGTTTTTT
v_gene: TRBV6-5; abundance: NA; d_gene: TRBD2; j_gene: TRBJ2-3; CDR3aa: CATLSGVTDTQYF; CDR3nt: TGTGCCACCCTGAGCGGGGTCACAGATACGCAGTATTTT
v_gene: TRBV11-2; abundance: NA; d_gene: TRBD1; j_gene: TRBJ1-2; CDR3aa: CASSLSQGGYGYTF; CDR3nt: TGTGCCAGCAGCTTAAGCCAGGGGGGCTATGGCTACACCTTC
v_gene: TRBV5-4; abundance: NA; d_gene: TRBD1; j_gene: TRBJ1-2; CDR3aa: CASSLPGQGFEGYTF; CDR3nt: TGTGCCAGCAGCTTACCGGGACAGGGGTTCGAGGGCTACACCTTC
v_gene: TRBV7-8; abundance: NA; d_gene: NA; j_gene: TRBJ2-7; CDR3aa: CASSRLSYEQYF; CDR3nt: TGTGCCAGCAGTCGACTGTCCTACGAGCAGTACTTC
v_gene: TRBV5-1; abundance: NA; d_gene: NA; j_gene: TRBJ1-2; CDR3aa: CASSLVAPGDGYTF; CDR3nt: TGCGCCAGCAGCTTGGTGGCACCGGGGGATGGCTACACCTTC
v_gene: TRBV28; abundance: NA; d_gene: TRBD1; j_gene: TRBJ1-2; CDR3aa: CASSAGQDDGYTF; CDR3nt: TGTGCCAGCAGTGCAGGACAGGACGATGGCTACACCTTC
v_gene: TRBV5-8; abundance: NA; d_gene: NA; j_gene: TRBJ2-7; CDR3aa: CASSFSVYEQYF; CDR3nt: TGTGCCAGCAGCTTCTCCGTGTACGAGCAGTACTTC
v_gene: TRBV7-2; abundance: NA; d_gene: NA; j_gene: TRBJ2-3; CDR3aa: CASSLAPLGATDTQYF; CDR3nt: TGTGCCAGCAGCTTAGCCCCTTTGGGGGCCACAGATACGCAGTATTTT
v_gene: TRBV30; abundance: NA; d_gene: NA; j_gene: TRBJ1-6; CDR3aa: CAWTLGRDNSPLNF; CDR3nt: TGTGCCTGGACGTTAGGCAGGGATAATTCACCCCTCAACTTT
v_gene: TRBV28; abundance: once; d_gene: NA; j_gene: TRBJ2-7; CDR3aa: CASSSRGNEQYF; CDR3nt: TGTGCCAGCAGCAGTAGGGGAAACGAGCAGTACTTC
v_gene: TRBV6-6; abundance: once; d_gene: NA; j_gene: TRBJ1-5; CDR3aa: CASGGIIGNQPQHF; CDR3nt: TGTGCCAGCGGGGGGATTATAGGCAATCAGCCCCAGCATTTT
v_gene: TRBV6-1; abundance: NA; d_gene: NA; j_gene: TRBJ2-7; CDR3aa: CASSVDRTVYEQYF; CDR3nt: TGTGCCAGCAGTGTGGACAGAACGGTCTACGAGCAGTACTTC
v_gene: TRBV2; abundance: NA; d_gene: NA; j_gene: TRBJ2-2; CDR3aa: CASTFDRNTGELFF; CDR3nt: TGTGCCAGCACTTTCGACAGGAACACCGGGGAGCTGTTTTTT
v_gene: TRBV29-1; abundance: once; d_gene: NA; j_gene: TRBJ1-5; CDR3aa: CSVERGRGTSGSNQPQHF; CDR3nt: TGCAGCGTTGAAAGGGGCAGGGGTACCTCGGGAAGCAATCAGCCCCAGCATTTT